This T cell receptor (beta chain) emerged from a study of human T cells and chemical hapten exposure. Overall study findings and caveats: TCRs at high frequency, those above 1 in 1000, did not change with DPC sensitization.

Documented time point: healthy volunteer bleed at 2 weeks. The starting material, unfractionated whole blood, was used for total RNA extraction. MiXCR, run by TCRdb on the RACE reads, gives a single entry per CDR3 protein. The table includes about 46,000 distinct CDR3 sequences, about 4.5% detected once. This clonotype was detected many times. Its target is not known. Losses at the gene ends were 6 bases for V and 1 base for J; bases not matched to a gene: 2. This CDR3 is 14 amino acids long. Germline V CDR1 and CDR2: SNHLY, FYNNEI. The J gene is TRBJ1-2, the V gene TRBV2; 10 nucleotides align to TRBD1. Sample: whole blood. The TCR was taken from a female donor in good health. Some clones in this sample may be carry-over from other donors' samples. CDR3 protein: CASRGTGVNYGYTF. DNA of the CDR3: TGTGCCAGCAGGGGGACAGGGGTTAACTATGGCTACACCTTC.